Each of the 17 T cell receptor beta chains below was sequenced from the same sample in a study of T cells in Graves' hyperthyroidism and ophthalmopathy. What was amplified from RNA transcripts were TCR beta CDR3 regions. HTBI primers drove first-round RT-PCR of the TCR CDR3. From the multiplex PCR reads, TCRdb called clonotypes with MiXCR, one entry per CDR3 protein. This sample has around 720,000 distinct CDR3 sequences, with roughly a third found just once. Input material: blood. The receptors come from a middle-aged woman with Graves' hyperthyroidism.

The V gene is TRBV5-6, the J gene TRBJ1-5; the D gene is possibly TRBD1 (6 bases). V dropped 0 bases and J dropped 4 bases, with 11 bases sitting between them. The CDR3 has 15 residues. In germline, CDR1 is SGHDT, CDR2 YYEEEE. CDR3 in amino acids: CASSLVGARNQPQHF. As DNA, the CDR3 is TGTGCCAGCAGCTTGGTGGGGGCTCGGAATCAGCCCCAGCATTTT.

The V and J genes are TRBV6-5 and TRBJ2-7; D unclear. V shed 0 bases and J shed 4 bases, with 13 bases lying between them. The CDR3 is 15 residues long. Germline loops: CDR1 MNHEY, CDR2 SVGAGI. This chain's CDR3 is CASSYSGQRHYEQYF. The CDR3 nucleotides read TGTGCCAGCAGTTACTCGGGCCAACGACATTACGAGCAGTACTTC.

In this sample, this clonotype turned up once. The chain uses TRBV24-1 and TRBJ2-5; 7 bases match TRBD1. The junction had 7 bases not matched to a gene; V was cut back by 3 bases and J by 1 base. The CDR3 is made up of 16 amino acids. Germline values: CDR1 KGHDR, CDR2 SFDVKD. The CDR3 nucleotides read TGTGCCACCAGTGATAGGACAGGTTGGAGCCAAGAGACCCAGTACTTC. Amino acids: CATSDRTGWSQETQYF.

With regard to this clonotype: This may be a read error, as it is one base from a much larger clone. The CDR3 bases are TGCAACGTTCGCACGGGGCACGGAGCTTTCTTT. It specifies CNVRTGHGAFF. V is TRBV29-1 and J is TRBJ1-1; TRBD1 might be the D (5 bases). The CDR3 is 11 amino acids. In germline, CDR1 is SQVTM, CDR2 ANQGSEA.

A note on this clonotype: It may be a read error: a sequence one base away is much more abundant. This CDR3 is CAVRERGNTGELFF. In DNA, the CDR3 is TGTGCCGTCAGGGAGCGGGGCAACACCGGGGAGCTGTTTTTT. The chain uses TRBV10-3 and TRBJ2-2, with 7 bases fitting TRBD2. The germline CDR1 and CDR2 sequences are ENHRY and SYGVKD. The CDR3 consists of 14 residues.

This clonotype was counted a few times. V usage is TRBV6-5 and J usage is TRBJ1-6; 9 positions match TRBD1. V dropped 0 bases and J dropped 11; count of bases not matched to a gene: 5. CDR3 length equals 15 residues. CDR1 and CDR2 (germline): MNHEY, SVGAGI. The DNA of the CDR3 is TGTGCCAGCAGTTACTCCGGGACAGGGTTGCCACCCCTCCACTTT. It is translated as CASSYSGTGLPPLHF.

For this clonotype: It may be a read error: a sequence one base away is much more abundant. The chain joins TRBV12-3 or TRBV12-4 to TRBJ2-5; 10 positions match TRBD2. V shed 6 bases and J 3 bases; nucleotides not matched to a gene: 7. The CDR3 extends over 15 amino acids. The CDR3 DNA sequence: TGTGCCAGCAGCAGCACTAGCGGGACCGAAGAGACCCAGTACTTC. It translates to CASSSTSGTEETQYF.

V and J are TRBV7-9 and TRBJ2-1, with TRBD1 matching 9 bases. This CDR3 spans 14 amino acids. J was trimmed by 4 bases and V by 6 bases; bases with no gene match: 4. CDR1 is SEHNR and CDR2 is FQNEAQ in the germline V gene (reference sequence). The CDR3 coding sequence is TGTGCCAGCAGTGGGACAGGGTTGTACAATGAGCAGTTCTTC. Translated: CASSGTGLYNEQFF.

Comments on this clonotype: This likely comes from a read error, as the CDR3 has no conserved phenylalanine or tryptophan at its end. The chain couples TRBV27 to TRBJ2-7, with unresolved D. CDR3 size: 14 residues. V was shortened by 0 bases and J by 5 bases, with 11 bases between the two germline ends. CDR1 MNHEY and CDR2 SMNVEV come from the germline V gene (reference sequence). Here the CDR3 reads CASSLSKGSHEQYL. CDR3 nucleotide sequence: TGTGCCAGCAGTTTATCGAAAGGTTCACACGAGCAGTACCTC.

This clonotype was counted a few times. The chain employs TRBV7-2 and TRBJ1-5, with 10 bases aligning to TRBD1. CDR3 length equals 17 residues. Germline lookup yields CDR1 SGHTA and CDR2 FQGNSA. J was trimmed by 5 bases and V by 1 base; bases with no gene match: 8. DNA of the CDR3: TGTGCCAGCAGCTTAGGGGCCGGGACAGGGGCTTATCAGCCCCAGCATTTT. It translates to CASSLGAGTGAYQPQHF.

The chain combines TRBV27 with TRBJ1-2; D is undetermined. The CDR3 length is 14 residues. The V and J ends lost 5 bases and 4 bases respectively, with 14 bases between them. Germline CDR1 and CDR2: MNHEY and SMNVEV (reference sequence). The CDR3 loop is CASSPYLDGYGYTF. CDR3 nucleotides: TGTGCCAGCAGTCCCTATTTGGACGGCTATGGCTACACCTTC.

DNA of the CDR3: TGTGCCAGCAGCTTTCCCGCGGCTATAACAGATACGCAGTATTTT. Translated: CASSFPAAITDTQYF. V gene TRBV7-2 combines with J gene TRBJ2-3; D not certain. V lost 3 bases, J lost 3 bases, and 13 bases lay in between. CDR3 length equals 15 residues. Germline loops: CDR1 SGHTA, CDR2 FQGNSA.

This clonotype turned up a few times. The rearrangement joins TRBV28 to TRBJ1-6; D gene uncertain. This CDR3 is 10 amino acids long. Germline V gene sequence: CDR1 MDHEN, CDR2 SYDVKM. V was pared by 8 bases and J by 13 bases, with 9 bases between. The CDR3: CASSNLPLHF. As DNA, the CDR3 is TGTGCCAGCTCAAACCTTCCCCTCCACTTT.

As concerns this clonotype: Possible read error: a much larger clone is one base away. Given the absence of the conserved phenylalanine or tryptophan at the CDR3 end, a read error is likely. The J gene is TRBJ1-1, the V gene TRBV12-3 or TRBV12-4, with 8 positions matching TRBD1. The CDR3 spans 14 residues. V dropped 4 bases and J dropped 5; count of bases not matched to a gene: 6. Here the CDR3 DNA reads TGTGCCAGCAGTTCAGGGGGCCAAGTAACTGAAGCTTTCTGT. Amino acid sequence: CASSSGGQVTEAFC.

This clonotype appeared once. The V gene is TRBV7-8, the J gene TRBJ1-5; D is undetermined. Germline V gene data show CDR1 as SGHVS and CDR2 as FQNEAQ. Trimming removed 4 bases from V and 11 bases from J, with 9 bases in between. There are 11 residues in the CDR3. This CDR3 reads CASSSSGAQHF. The CDR3 DNA follows: TGTGCCAGCAGCTCTAGTGGCGCCCAGCATTTT.

Turning to this clonotype: The conserved final phenylalanine or tryptophan is absent from the CDR3, which likely points to a read error. The chain has TRBV4-3 and TRBJ2-7; 7 bases are shared with TRBD1. Trimming at V came to 4 bases and at J to 3 bases, leaving 6 bases not matched to a gene. The CDR3 contains 14 residues. The V gene's germline CDR1 is LGHNA and CDR2 YSLEER. CDR3 DNA sequence: TGCGCCAGCAGCCCCCGGGACAGCAGCTACGAGCAGTACCTC. Protein: CASSPRDSSYEQYL.

In its sample, this clonotype was seen a few times. The chain joins TRBV19 to TRBJ2-7, with 8 positions matching TRBD1. The CDR3 runs 15 residues. CDR1 and CDR2 from the germline V gene are LNHDA and SQIVND (reference sequence). Unmatched junction bases numbered 10, after V lost 5 bases and J lost 4 bases. The CDR3: CASSSGQGFVYEQYF. In nucleotides, the CDR3 is TGTGCCAGTAGTTCTGGACAGGGCTTCGTTTACGAGCAGTACTTC.